The TCR beta chain under discussion was sequenced for a study of regulatory T cells in long-lasting Graves disease. Indicated time point: newly diagnosed GD, antithyroid drugs for less than 3 months. The TCR library was prepared using RNA isolated from PBMCs. Blood from the periphery, 8 to 9.5 milliliters in all, was drawn into EDTA tubes. Arm-PCR of CDR3 regions with iRepertoire HTBI primers generated TCR beta libraries. TCRdb called the multiplex PCR reads again in MiXCR, with one record for every CDR3 protein. The data hold 550,000 or so distinct CDR3 sequences, with about 12% observed a single time. The CDR3 loop spans 13 amino acids. The germline CDR1 and CDR2 sequences are SGHDT and YYEEEE. V dropped 0 bases and J dropped 10 bases, with 13 bases sitting between them. This clonotype occurred many times. These data also formed part of another study, on T cells in Graves' hyperthyroidism and ophthalmopathy. As that study records: First-round RT-PCR of the TCR CDR3 relied on the HTBI primer set.

V usage is TRBV5-6 and J usage is TRBJ1-1; maybe TRBD1 (5 bases). The clonotype was recovered from a woman in her 30s with Graves disease. The sample consisted of peripheral blood mononuclear cells (PBMCs), taken at new diagnosis, from a patient treated with antithyroid drugs. CDR3: CASSLAGGTGAFF. The CDR3 DNA reads TGTGCCAGCAGCTTGGCCGGCGGGACGGGAGCTTTCTTT.